Shown below are 6 T cell receptor beta chains from a single sample sequenced in a study of response to subunit inactivated influenza vaccine. MiXCR, run by TCRdb on the RT-PCR reads, gives a single entry per CDR3 protein. The data show roughly 710,000 distinct CDR3 sequences, 12% to 15% seen once. The material was PBMCs from blood, obtained around 15 days before vaccination. Every receptor here comes from a man aged 45-60 years who received an inactivated influenza vaccine.

There are a few counts of this clonotype. This rearrangement joins TRBV5-1 to TRBJ2-1; D gene ambiguous. Germline V gives CDR1 SGHRS, CDR2 YFSETQ. V was cut by 4 bases and J by 0 bases, with 11 bases left in between. The CDR3 covers 15 residues. The CDR3 here is CASSAYVSSYNEQFF. Here the CDR3 DNA reads TGCGCCAGCAGCGCTTACGTAAGCTCCTACAATGAGCAGTTCTTC.

The chain carries TRBV10-3 and TRBJ2-5; D may be TRBD2 (6 bases). Per the germline V gene, CDR1 is ENHRY and CDR2 is SYGVKD. V shed 0 bases and J shed 1 base, with 12 bases lying between them. The CDR3 covers 16 residues. The CDR3 sequence is CAISESIGLLQETQYF. CDR3 DNA: TGTGCCATCAGTGAGTCGATTGGACTACTCCAAGAGACCCAGTACTTC.

V usage is TRBV10-3 and J usage is TRBJ2-1, with 7 bases matching TRBD2. The CDR3 contains 15 residues. Germline CDR1 reads ENHRY; CDR2 reads SYGVKD. V lost 4 bases, J lost 4 bases, and 7 bases stayed unmatched. CDR3 protein: CAISGASGAYNEQFF. CDR3 sequence (DNA): TGTGCCATCAGTGGGGCCAGCGGGGCTTACAATGAGCAGTTCTTC.

This clonotype was seen a few times. The chain recombines TRBV7-2 with TRBJ2-2; 9 bases match TRBD2. Trimming cost V 5 bases and J 6 bases; bases outside gene matches: 10. The CDR3 covers 16 residues. From germline, CDR1 is SGHTA and CDR2 FQGNSA. The CDR3 DNA is TGTGCCAGCAGCCTTTACTCTTTAGCGGGAGCCGGGGAGCTGTTTTTT. This translates into CASSLYSLAGAGELFF. Drawing the rest from reference TRBV7-2 and TRBJ2-2, the complete variable domain is GAGVSQSPSNKVTEKGKDVELRCDPISGHTALYWYRQSLGQGLEFLIYFQGNSAPDKSGLPSDRFSAERTGGSVSTLTIQRTQQEDSAVYLCASSLYSLAGAGELFFGEGSRLTVL.

CDR3 bases: TGTGCCAGCACACTAGCGGGAGGGATCCAAGAGACCCAGTACTTC. It is translated as CASTLAGGIQETQYF. The chain links TRBV6-1 to TRBJ2-5; 13 nucleotides line up with TRBD2. The CDR3 length is 15 residues. CDR1 is MNHNS, CDR2 SASEGT, per germline. With 7 bases clipped from V and 1 base from J, the junction kept 3 bases outside the gene matches.

This clonotype was seen repeatedly, ten times or more. The rearrangement uses TRBV5-1 and TRBJ2-1, with TRBD2 matching over 8 bases. V was clipped by 0 bases and J by 3 bases; unmatched bases: 8. Looked up from germline, CDR1 is SGHRS and CDR2 is YFSETQ. This CDR3 has 17 residues. This chain's CDR3 is CASSLVSGGAIYNEQFF. The DNA for the CDR3 is TGCGCCAGCAGCTTGGTGTCCGGGGGGGCCATCTACAATGAGCAGTTCTTC.